The 25 T cell receptor beta chains listed next were all sequenced from one sample in a study of blood T cell repertoires in COVID-19. Sequencing used immunoSEQ multiplex PCR; TCRdb keeps in-frame clones, though not all of them. The sample holds about 480,000 clones, 85% to 90% seen once. The sample comprised PBMCs or T cells enriched from blood (not recorded which). The receptors come from a woman aged 40 to 55 who had recovered from COVID-19.

The rearrangement uses TRBV19 and TRBJ1-1; D is possibly TRBD1 (6 bases). CDR3 size: 14 residues. V lost 6 bases to trimming and J lost 1 base, with 12 bases between them. Germline V CDR1 and CDR2: LNHDA, SQIVND (reference sequence). The CDR3 nucleotides are TGTGCCAGTAGCTCCGGGACAAGGAACACTGAAGCTTTCTTT. It is translated as CASSSGTRNTEAFF.

Only one count was recorded for this clone. This rearrangement joins TRBV4-3 to TRBJ2-4, with TRBD2 identical over 8 bases. Germline-derived CDR1 and CDR2 are LGHNA and YSLEER. This CDR3 has 17 amino acids. V trimming: 0 bases; J trimming: 1 base; junction bases outside the gene matches: 5. CDR3: CASSQDLGGGAKNIQYF. In DNA form, the CDR3 reads TGCGCCAGCAGCCAAGATCTGGGCGGGGGGGCCAAAAACATTCAGTACTTC.

The rearrangement uses TRBV28 and TRBJ2-3; D uncertain. The CDR3 runs 15 residues. Germline V gene sequence: CDR1 MDHEN, CDR2 SYDVKM. Between the trimmed V and J ends, which lost 6 bases and 0 bases, there was a span of 13 bases. As DNA, the CDR3 is TGTGCCAGCAGCGTCTCGGCGGTTAGCACAGATACGCAGTATTTT. Translating gives CASSVSAVSTDTQYF.

V and J are TRBV20-1 and TRBJ2-3; D is possibly TRBD2 (5 bases). V lost 3 bases to trimming and J lost 4 bases, with 17 bases between them. The CDR3 covers 15 residues. Germline V CDR1 and CDR2: DFQATT, SNEGSKA (reference sequence). In DNA form, the CDR3 reads TGCAGTGCTAGTACCCTGGTAGTGAGGGCAGATACGCAGTATTTT. Its protein is CSASTLVVRADTQYF.

The chain uses TRBV19 and TRBJ1-2; D is undetermined. The V and J ends lost 7 bases and 5 bases respectively, with 17 bases between them. The germline gives CDR1 LNHDA, CDR2 SQIVND (reference sequence). The CDR3 is 14 amino acids. The CDR3 sequence is CASTKSVVAYGYTF. CDR3 nucleotides: TGTGCCAGTACCAAGTCCGTGGTGGCATATGGCTACACCTTC.

The chain has TRBV7-8 and TRBJ2-7, with 9 nucleotides matching TRBD2. CDR1 is SGHVS and CDR2 is FQNEAQ in the germline V gene. The junction had 13 bases not matched to a gene; V was cut back by 5 bases and J by 2 bases. CDR3 length: 17 residues. CDR3 nucleotide sequence: TGTGCCAGCAGCCCGCAGACAGCGGGACTAGCCCCCTACGAGCAGTACTTC. Translation gives CASSPQTAGLAPYEQYF.

This rearrangement joins TRBV7-8 to TRBJ2-3; TRBD2 matches at 16 bases. Germline V gene sequence: CDR1 SGHVS, CDR2 FQNEAQ. The CDR3 has 18 amino acids. V lost 5 bases and J lost 3; bases outside the gene matches: 8. CDR3 protein: CASSRGRGLAGGTDTQYF. CDR3 bases: TGTGCCAGCAGCAGGGGGAGGGGACTAGCGGGAGGGACAGATACGCAGTATTTT.

V gene TRBV5-1 combines with J gene TRBJ1-4; TRBD1 agrees at 11 bases. Germline values: CDR1 SGHRS, CDR2 YFSETQ. The ends lost 4 bases at V and 7 bases at J; junction bases unmatched: 3. The CDR3 has 14 amino acids. CDR3: CASSVGQGAEKLFF. CDR3 DNA: TGCGCCAGCAGCGTTGGACAGGGGGCTGAAAAACTGTTTTTT.

The chain combines TRBV5-1 with TRBJ1-2; maybe TRBD1 (6 bases). The length of the CDR3 is 15 residues. V gave up 3 bases and J gave up 1 base, with 13 bases separating them. Germline V CDR1 and CDR2: SGHRS, YFSETQ. In DNA, the CDR3 is TGCGCCAGCAGCTCGCCTCCAGGGGTTAACTATGGCTACACCTTC. It yields the protein CASSSPPGVNYGYTF.

The rearrangement links TRBV3-1 (or the pseudogene TRBV3-2) to TRBJ2-7; D gene ambiguous. The CDR3 length is 13 residues. Germline loops: CDR1 LGHDT, CDR2 YNNKEL (reference sequence). Trimming removed 6 bases from V and 2 bases from J, with 11 bases in between. As DNA, the CDR3 is TGTGCCAGCAGTCTGGGCCCGGCCTACGAGCAGTACTTC. Residues: CASSLGPAYEQYF.

The rearrangement uses TRBV27 and TRBJ2-7; 9 bases fit TRBD2. Looked up from germline, CDR1 is MNHEY and CDR2 is SMNVEV (reference sequence). The CDR3 has 14 residues. V lost 4 bases, J lost 4 bases, and 5 bases stayed unmatched. The DNA for the CDR3 is TGTGCCAGCAGTTCACGGGCGGGAGGGTACGAGCAGTACTTC. Translation: CASSSRAGGYEQYF.

The chain recombines TRBV12-3 or TRBV12-4 with TRBJ2-1; D is undetermined. The CDR3 is 12 amino acids. V lost 6 bases and J lost 6, with 9 bases in between. This CDR3 is CASSRQGNEQFF. CDR3 nucleotide sequence: TGTGCCAGCAGCCGACAAGGCAATGAGCAGTTCTTC.

In DNA form, the CDR3 reads TGTGCCAGCAGACGCGGGAAGGTTAATGAGTCCCTCCACTTT. Translated, it gives CASRRGKVNESLHF. This chain uses TRBV7-2 with TRBJ1-6; D gene unclear. Per germline, CDR1 SGHTA and CDR2 FQGNSA. The CDR3 totals 14 residues. V shed 6 bases and J shed 14 bases, with 20 bases lying between them.

The chain links TRBV10-3 to TRBJ2-7; 11 nucleotides agree with TRBD1. V shed 0 bases and J 2 bases; nucleotides not matched to a gene: 0. This CDR3 contains 15 residues. The germline V gene has CDR1 ENHRY and CDR2 SYGVKD. CDR3 nucleotide sequence: TGTGCCATCAGTGAGTCGGGACAGGGGGCCTACGAGCAGTACTTC. Translated, it gives CAISESGQGAYEQYF.

This chain connects TRBV12-5 to TRBJ2-2; D may be TRBD2 (6 bases). The ends were cut back, 7 bases at V and 9 bases at J, with 21 bases in the middle. This CDR3 contains 15 residues. Looked up from germline, CDR1 is LGHNT and CDR2 is FRNRAP. The CDR3 sequence is CASAPAGTQFRELFF. CDR3 coding DNA: TGTGCTAGTGCCCCCGCCGGGACTCAATTTCGGGAGCTGTTTTTT.

The chain links TRBV13 to TRBJ2-1; D unclear. The CDR3 is 11 amino acids. V was shortened by 3 bases and J by 8 bases, with 5 bases between the two germline ends. CDR1 and CDR2 from the germline V gene are PRHDT and FYEKMQ (reference sequence). The CDR3 loop is CASSFGYEQFF. Here the CDR3 DNA reads TGTGCCAGCAGCTTCGGGTATGAGCAGTTCTTC.

This chain joins TRBV9 and TRBJ2-2; 11 bases fit TRBD2. Germline V lookup: CDR1 SGDLS, CDR2 YYNGEE. The J segment lost 1 base and the V segment lost 3 bases, leaving 5 bases of the junction unmatched. The CDR3 is 17 amino acids. The CDR3 region is CASSAGLAGMNTGELFF. The DNA for the CDR3 is TGTGCCAGCAGCGCTGGACTAGCGGGCATGAACACCGGGGAGCTGTTTTTT.

The V call is TRBV5-6, the J call TRBJ1-1; D call uncertain. Germline V gene lookup returns CDR1 SGHDT and CDR2 YYEEEE. V gave up 0 bases and J gave up 0 bases, with 9 bases separating them. The CDR3 sequence is 15 residues long. The DNA of the CDR3 is TGTGCCAGCAGCTTGGGGTCCGGTATGAACACTGAAGCTTTCTTT. This gives the protein CASSLGSGMNTEAFF.

V and J are TRBV27 and TRBJ1-4, with TRBD1 matching over 8 bases. Germline CDR1 MNHEY, CDR2 SMNVEV (reference sequence). CDR3 length equals 14 residues. V was clipped by 2 bases and J by 4 bases; unmatched bases: 0. CDR3 sequence reads: CASSLTGGNEKLFF. In DNA form, the CDR3 reads TGTGCCAGCAGTTTAACAGGGGGTAATGAAAAACTGTTTTTT.

V usage is TRBV5-1 and J usage is TRBJ1-2; no reliable D call. The CDR3 runs 12 residues. CDR1 is SGHRS, CDR2 YFSETQ, per germline. The germline V and J ends were trimmed by 2 bases and 8 bases, with 10 bases remaining between them. This CDR3 is CASSFLSGGYTF. As DNA, the CDR3 is TGCGCCAGCAGCTTCTTGTCGGGGGGCTACACCTTC.

CDR3 sequence reads: CASSSQGLESSGNTIYF. CDR3 nucleotide sequence: TGTGCCAGCAGCTCCCAGGGGTTGGAGAGCTCTGGAAACACCATATATTTT. The rearrangement links TRBV13 to TRBJ1-3; weak D call: TRBD1 (6 bases). The ends were cut back, 4 bases at V and 0 bases at J, with 16 bases in the middle. CDR1 is PRHDT and CDR2 is FYEKMQ in the germline V gene (reference sequence). The CDR3 contains 17 residues.

V is TRBV5-1 and J is TRBJ2-7, with 10 positions matching TRBD2. Germline V gives CDR1 SGHRS, CDR2 YFSETQ. The trim removed 4 bases at V and 6 bases at J, leaving 10 bases unmatched. This CDR3 spans 15 amino acids. The CDR3 loop is CASSPDSGRVVEQYF. DNA for the CDR3: TGCGCCAGCAGCCCGGACAGCGGGAGGGTTGTCGAGCAGTACTTC.

The chain uses TRBV5-1 and TRBJ2-1; D is perhaps TRBD2 (5 bases). The CDR3 consists of 15 residues. Germline V gives CDR1 SGHRS, CDR2 YFSETQ. V lost 4 bases, J lost 0 bases, and 11 bases lay in between. The CDR3 protein is CASSGSWASYNEQFF. Here the CDR3 DNA reads TGCGCCAGCAGCGGGAGCTGGGCCTCCTACAATGAGCAGTTCTTC.

This chain links TRBV11-2 with TRBJ2-2; 8 bases match TRBD2. V gave up 5 bases and J gave up 5 bases; unmatched junction bases: 4. CDR3 length equals 14 residues. Germline CDR1 is SGHAT and CDR2 is FQNNGV. CDR3 in amino acids: CASSPREGTGELFF. The CDR3 DNA reads TGTGCCAGCAGCCCTCGGGAGGGAACCGGGGAGCTGTTTTTT.

The chain links TRBV4-2 to TRBJ1-1, with D perhaps TRBD1 (5 bases). Trimming left V 6 bases short and J 0 bases short, with 11 bases between. The CDR3 length is 14 residues. Germline V CDR1 and CDR2: LGHNA, YNFKEQ. DNA for the CDR3: TGTGCCAGCAGGACCGGGACTATGAACACTGAAGCTTTCTTT. Its protein product is CASRTGTMNTEAFF.